These 21 T cell receptor beta chains were sequenced from one sample in a study of T cell repertoires in cytomegalovirus infection. MiXCR, run by TCRdb on the reads, gives a single entry per CDR3 protein. The sample has 250,000 or so distinct CDR3 sequences, approximately 13% seen once. Sequencing was carried out using PBMCs. These TCRs come from a human donor in good health (CMV status not recorded). Some clones in this sample may be carry-over from other donors' samples.

This clonotype has ten or more counts. V usage is TRBV6-2 or TRBV6-3 and J usage is TRBJ2-7; D call uncertain. This CDR3 spans 17 amino acids. Per the germline V gene, CDR1 is MNHEY and CDR2 is SVGEGT. V was clipped by 0 bases and J by 0 bases, with 15 bases between them. In nucleotides, the CDR3 is TGTGCCAGCAGTTACTCGAAACAGCTACCTCTCTCCTACGAGCAGTACTTC. It encodes CASSYSKQLPLSYEQYF.

Ten or more counts support this clonotype. V is TRBV11-2 and J is TRBJ2-5; D remains unclear. Trimming pared 1 base from V and 5 bases from J, leaving 8 bases between. The CDR3 spans 13 residues. The V gene's germline CDR1 is SGHAT and CDR2 FQNNGV. CDR3 nucleotide sequence: TGTGCCAGCAGCTTAGGACCCACGGAGACCCAGTACTTC. Translation: CASSLGPTETQYF.

CDR3 in amino acids: CASSYLQGNQETQYF. The CDR3 nucleotides are TGTGCCAGCAGTTACTTACAGGGGAATCAAGAGACCCAGTACTTC. This chain joins TRBV6-2 or TRBV6-3 and TRBJ2-5, with 7 bases matching TRBD1. This CDR3 is built from 15 residues. V shed 1 base and J 2 bases; nucleotides not matched to a gene: 4. Germline CDR1 reads MNHEY; CDR2 reads SVGEGT.

The chain is built from TRBV10-3 and TRBJ2-7, with D uncertain. Germline V gene lookup returns CDR1 ENHRY and CDR2 SYGVKD. V lost 4 bases and J 0 bases, leaving 13 bases between the germline ends. There are 15 residues in the CDR3. CDR3 sequence: CAISGHLSSSYEQYF. In nucleotides, the CDR3 is TGTGCCATCAGTGGTCACCTTTCTAGCTCCTACGAGCAGTACTTC.

This clonotype was observed a handful of times. V and J are TRBV20-1 and TRBJ2-1; 8 bases align to TRBD2. V was clipped by 0 bases and J by 9 bases; unmatched bases: 16. The germline gives CDR1 DFQATT, CDR2 SNEGSKA (reference sequence). The CDR3 sequence is 17 residues long. CDR3 in DNA: TGCAGTGCTAGAGATTACCGCGGGGCCGCCCGGGGGGGTGAGCAGTTCTTC. It codes for CSARDYRGAARGGEQFF.

This clonotype has a count of ten or more. The chain carries TRBV12-3 or TRBV12-4 and TRBJ2-1; D gene ambiguous. Trimming shortened V by 8 bases and J by 1 base, and 9 bases separated the two germline ends. The CDR3 loop spans 13 amino acids. This CDR3 is CASGADSYNEQFF. The DNA for the CDR3 is TGTGCCAGCGGAGCTGATTCCTACAATGAGCAGTTCTTC.

The chain uses TRBV4-3 and TRBJ2-4; no definite D call. The germline gives CDR1 LGHNA, CDR2 YSLEER. V was shortened by 1 base and J by 6 bases, with 7 bases between the two germline ends. The CDR3 runs 13 residues. The CDR3 sequence is CASSQGTVNIQYF. DNA of the CDR3: TGCGCCAGCAGCCAAGGCACGGTAAACATTCAGTACTTC.

This clonotype has a count of ten or more. The chain carries TRBV7-2 and TRBJ2-7; D possibly matches TRBD1 or TRBD2 (5 bases each). Trimming took 3 bases from V and 4 from J, leaving 16 bases between them. In germline, CDR1 is SGHTA, CDR2 FQGNSA. CDR3 length: 15 amino acids. CDR3: CASSFGHGSGYEQYF. CDR3 bases: TGTGCCAGCAGCTTCGGACACGGGTCGGGGTACGAGCAGTACTTC.

This clonotype showed up just a few times. This CDR3 is CASSTGIHEQYF. As DNA, the CDR3 is TGTGCCAGCAGTACAGGCATCCACGAGCAGTACTTC. The J gene is TRBJ2-7, the V gene TRBV28, with D perhaps matching TRBD1 (5 bases). Germline values: CDR1 MDHEN, CDR2 SYDVKM. CDR3 length equals 12 residues. Trimming removed 5 bases at V and 5 bases at J, with 10 bases between.

This clonotype appeared many times. The V call is TRBV7-9, the J call TRBJ1-1; 10 bases are a match to TRBD1. This CDR3 has 15 residues. V was pared by 5 bases and J by 5 bases, with 8 bases of the junction left unmatched. The germline CDR1 and CDR2 sequences are SEHNR and FQNEAQ (reference sequence). CDR3 sequence: CASSPGGDRGTEAFF. The DNA for the CDR3 is TGTGCCAGCAGCCCCGGGGGGGACAGGGGAACTGAAGCTTTCTTT. Full variable domain (outside the CDR3, taken from reference TRBV7-9 and TRBJ1-1): DTGVSQNPRHKITKRGQNVTFRCDPISEHNRLYWYRQTLGQGPEFLTYFQNEAQLEKSRLLSDRFSAERPKGSFSTLEIQRTEQGDSAMYLCASSPGGDRGTEAFFGQGTRLTVV.

This clonotype occurred many times. J is TRBJ2-5 and V is TRBV12-3 or TRBV12-4, with 12 bases identical to TRBD2. The V gene end was trimmed by 6 bases and the J gene end by 4 bases; junction bases not matched to a gene: 12. The CDR3 extends over 17 amino acids. The CDR3 is CASRPGLAGLKGETQYF. CDR3 coding DNA: TGTGCCAGCAGACCTGGACTAGCGGGGTTAAAGGGAGAGACCCAGTACTTC.

This clonotype has a handful of counts. The chain's CDR3 is CASSTGRSEAFF. CDR3 in DNA: TGCGCCAGCAGCACAGGGAGGTCTGAAGCTTTCTTT. The chain recombines TRBV5-1 with TRBJ1-1; possibly TRBD1 for D (6 bases). The CDR3 consists of 12 residues. V shed 4 bases and J shed 6 bases, with 10 bases lying between them. CDR1 SGHRS and CDR2 YFSETQ come from the germline V gene.

The table lists this clonotype with a few counts. The chain has TRBV28 and TRBJ2-1, with D perhaps matching TRBD1 (6 bases). The V gene lost 4 bases and the J gene lost 0 bases, with 19 bases spanning the gap. Germline assignment: CDR1 MDHEN and CDR2 SYDVKM. The CDR3 runs to 18 residues. CDR3 in DNA: TGTGCCAGCAGTTACGGCAGGGGCGCAATATTCTCCTACAATGAGCAGTTCTTC. This gives the protein CASSYGRGAIFSYNEQFF.

This clonotype showed up many times. This rearrangement joins TRBV7-2 to TRBJ1-2; D unresolved. Germline V gives CDR1 SGHTA, CDR2 FQGNSA. V shed 4 bases and J shed 5 bases, with 14 bases lying between them. The length of the CDR3 is 14 residues. CDR3 sequence: CASSSHPPSYGYTF. CDR3 coding DNA: TGTGCCAGCAGCTCTCATCCGCCGAGTTATGGCTACACCTTC.

This rearrangement joins TRBV5-1 to TRBJ2-3; 8 nucleotides agree with TRBD2. With 1 base clipped from V and 3 bases from J, the junction kept 10 bases outside the gene matches. The CDR3 totals 17 residues. Germline CDR1 reads SGHRS; CDR2 reads YFSETQ. CDR3 coding DNA: TGCGCCAGCAGCTTGTCGCGGGGGGCATCGGGAACAGATACGCAGTATTTT. This translates into CASSLSRGASGTDTQYF.

The gene calls are TRBV19 and TRBJ2-5; D ambiguous. Per germline, CDR1 LNHDA and CDR2 SQIVND (reference sequence). V was cut by 3 bases and J by 5 bases, with 10 bases left in between. The CDR3 is 13 residues long. The CDR3 loop is CASSMRGSETQYF. The CDR3 DNA reads TGTGCCAGTAGTATGAGAGGTTCGGAGACCCAGTACTTC.

This sequence joins TRBV29-1 and TRBJ2-5; TRBD1 matches at 8 bases. Germline V lookup: CDR1 SQVTM, CDR2 ANQGSEA. Trimming took 0 bases from V and 1 from J; bases not matched to a gene: 7. CDR3 length: 16 residues. CDR3 bases: TGCAGCGTTGAAGATCGGTCAGGGGGCACCCAAGAGACCCAGTACTTC. This gives the protein CSVEDRSGGTQETQYF.

This chain connects TRBV3-1 to TRBJ2-5; tentatively, D is TRBD2 (5 bases). There are 14 residues in the CDR3. The V end was cut by 1 base, the J end by 5 bases, with 11 bases between. CDR1 is LGHDT and CDR2 is YNNKEL in the germline V gene (reference sequence). The CDR3 loop is CASSQGVRGETQYF. The CDR3 region has the DNA TGTGCCAGCAGCCAAGGGGTTCGAGGGGAGACCCAGTACTTC.

This clonotype appeared many times. The chain carries TRBV7-2 and TRBJ2-4; D is perhaps TRBD2 (5 bases). V was clipped by 0 bases and J by 15 bases, with 12 bases between them. The CDR3 length is 12 residues. Per the germline V gene, CDR1 is SGHTA and CDR2 is FQGNSA. The CDR3 DNA reads as TGTGCCAGCAGCTTAGCCGTGGTGGACTTGTACTTC. It yields the protein CASSLAVVDLYF.

This clonotype appeared many times. The rearrangement uses TRBV7-2 and TRBJ2-5; D is ambiguous. This CDR3 is 12 amino acids long. Germline V gives CDR1 SGHTA, CDR2 FQGNSA. V gave up 5 bases and J gave up 4 bases, with 8 bases separating them. The CDR3 coding sequence is TGTGCCAGCAGCAACCACCCAGAGACCCAGTACTTC. It specifies CASSNHPETQYF.

Only a few counts were recorded for this clonotype. V gene TRBV15 combines with J gene TRBJ1-4, with 7 positions matching TRBD1. The CDR3 has 16 amino acids. The V gene end was trimmed by 0 bases and the J gene end by 4 bases; junction bases not matched to a gene: 5. Germline V gene sequence: CDR1 LNHNV, CDR2 YYDKDF (reference sequence). As DNA, the CDR3 is TGTGCCACCAGCAGAGATCGACAGGGACTTAATGAAAAACTGTTTTTT. This sequence encodes CATSRDRQGLNEKLFF.